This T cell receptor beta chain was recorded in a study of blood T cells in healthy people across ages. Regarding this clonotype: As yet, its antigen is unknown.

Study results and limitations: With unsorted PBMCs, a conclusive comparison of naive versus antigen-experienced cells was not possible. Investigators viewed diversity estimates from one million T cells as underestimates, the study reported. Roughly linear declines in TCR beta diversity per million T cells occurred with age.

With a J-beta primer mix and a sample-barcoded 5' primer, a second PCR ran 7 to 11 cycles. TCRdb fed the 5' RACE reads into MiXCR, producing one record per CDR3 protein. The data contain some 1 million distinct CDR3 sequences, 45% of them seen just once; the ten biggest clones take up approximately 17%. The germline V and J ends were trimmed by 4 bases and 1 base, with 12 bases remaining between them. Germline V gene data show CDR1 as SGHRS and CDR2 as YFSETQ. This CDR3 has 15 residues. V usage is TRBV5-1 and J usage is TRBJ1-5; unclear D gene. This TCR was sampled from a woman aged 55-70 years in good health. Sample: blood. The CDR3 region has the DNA TGCGCCAGCAGCCCGGCCGGGGAAAGCAATCAGCCCCAGCATTTT. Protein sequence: CASSPAGESNQPQHF.